The 3 T cell receptor beta chains reported below all come from one sample, sequenced in a study of cytomegalovirus exposure and HLA in healthy donors. This PCR relied on a set of 60 Vbeta primers and 13 Jbeta primers. Clones were sequenced by immunoSEQ multiplex PCR, and TCRdb holds only the in-frame ones, with some missing. The sample includes under 150,000 clones, about four fifths seen only once; the top ten take nearly 9.5%. Input material: PBMCs. The origin of the receptors is a woman aged 45-59 years in good health and CMV-seropositive.

This rearrangement joins TRBV12-5 to TRBJ1-1; 8 nucleotides agree with TRBD1. The CDR3 sequence is 13 residues long. The trim removed 2 bases at V and 4 bases at J, leaving 0 bases unmatched. CDR1 and CDR2 from the germline V gene are LGHNT and FRNRAP. The CDR3 sequence is CASGLTGGTEAFF. The CDR3, as DNA: TGTGCTAGTGGTTTGACAGGGGGCACTGAAGCTTTCTTT. The full variable domain, with the rest looked up from reference TRBV12-5 and TRBJ1-1, is DARVTQTPRHKVTEMGQEVTMRCQPILGHNTVFWYRQTMMQGLELLAYFRNRAPLDDSGMPKDRFSAEMPDATLATLKIQPSEPRDSAVYFCASGLTGGTEAFFGQGTRLTVV.

V and J are TRBV18 and TRBJ2-1; TRBD1 matches 9 bases. The CDR3 consists of 17 residues. Germline CDR1 reads KGHSH; CDR2 reads LQKENI. J lost 8 bases, V lost 3 bases, and 14 bases had no gene match. CDR3 nucleotides: TGTGCCAGCTCACCGGTCTTATCCGGGACAGGGATAGATGAGCAGTTCTTC. It specifies CASSPVLSGTGIDEQFF. Drawing the rest from reference TRBV18 and TRBJ2-1, the complete variable domain is NAGVMQNPRHLVRRRGQEARLRCSPMKGHSHVYWYRQLPEEGLKFMVYLQKENIIDESGMPKERFSAEFPKEGPSILRIQQVVRGDSAAYFCASSPVLSGTGIDEQFFGPGTRLTVL.

J is TRBJ2-5 and V is TRBV5-1, with 8 positions matching TRBD1. V lost 3 bases to trimming and J lost 5 bases; unmatched junction nucleotides: 21. Germline V gene lookup returns CDR1 SGHRS and CDR2 YFSETQ. This CDR3 contains 19 residues. CDR3 nucleotides: TGCGCCAGCAGCTCCGGAAACGGTAGGCAGGGGGCTTTTCACGAGACCCAGTACTTC. It translates to CASSSGNGRQGAFHETQYF.